A single sample is the source of the 7 T cell receptor beta chains below, sequenced in a study of early T cells in non-severe SARS-CoV-2 infection. From the 5' RACE reads, TCRdb called clonotypes with MiXCR, one entry per CDR3 protein. This sample has about 110,000 distinct CDR3 sequences, with 10% to 15% found just once. The source material was whole blood, sampled at baseline. These receptors all stem from an adult who was a healthcare worker with PCR-confirmed SARS-CoV-2 infection or an uninfected control (not recorded which).

J is TRBJ2-7 and V is TRBV5-1, with D tentatively TRBD2 (5 bases). This CDR3 has 14 residues. The germline V gene has CDR1 SGHRS and CDR2 YFSETQ. V lost 3 bases, J lost 0 bases, and 10 bases lay in between. The CDR3 is CASSSSGNSYEQYF. As DNA, the CDR3 is TGCGCCAGCAGCTCGTCGGGGAACTCCTACGAGCAGTACTTC.

The J gene is TRBJ1-2, the V gene TRBV6-5, with 8 bases that match TRBD1. The J segment lost 4 bases and the V segment lost 6 bases, leaving 7 bases of the junction unmatched. Germline CDR1 and CDR2: MNHEY and SVGAGI. This CDR3 is 14 amino acids long. The CDR3 loop is CASSPPGTGYGYTF. The CDR3 DNA follows: TGTGCCAGCAGCCCACCCGGGACAGGCTATGGCTACACCTTC.

In this sample, this clonotype turned up a few times. This rearrangement joins TRBV29-1 to TRBJ1-5; D not certain. Germline V gene sequence: CDR1 SQVTM, CDR2 ANQGSEA. Between the trimmed V and J ends, which lost 0 bases and 7 bases, there was a span of 13 bases. CDR3 length: 14 amino acids. The CDR3 sequence: CSVEDRGRRQPQHF. CDR3 DNA sequence: TGCAGCGTTGAAGATCGGGGTCGCAGACAGCCCCAGCATTTT.

This chain links TRBV29-1 with TRBJ2-1; no clear D gene. V lost 4 bases to trimming and J lost 6 bases, with 7 bases between them. This CDR3 region has 11 residues. Looked up from germline, CDR1 is SQVTM and CDR2 is ANQGSEA. The CDR3 spells CSVGRANEQFF. The CDR3 coding sequence is TGCAGCGTTGGGCGTGCCAATGAGCAGTTCTTC.

This clonotype was counted only a few times. The chain uses TRBV6-6 and TRBJ2-1; 7 positions match TRBD2. The junction had 9 bases not matched to a gene; V was cut back by 7 bases and J by 9 bases. This CDR3 has 13 amino acids. The germline CDR1 and CDR2 sequences are MNHNY and SVGAGI (reference sequence). The DNA for the CDR3 is TGTGCCAGCATCTTGGGAGGGATCGGTGAGCAGTTCTTC. Translated, it gives CASILGGIGEQFF.

This clonotype was observed at least ten times. V gene TRBV6-6 combines with J gene TRBJ2-3, with TRBD2 identical over 11 bases. CDR3 length equals 18 residues. The germline V gene has CDR1 MNHNY and CDR2 SVGAGI (reference sequence). The J segment lost 4 bases and the V segment lost 0 bases, leaving 9 bases of the junction unmatched. This CDR3 reads CASSYSGTSGSVADTQYF. As DNA, the CDR3 is TGTGCCAGCAGTTACTCTGGAACTAGCGGGAGTGTAGCAGATACGCAGTATTTT.

In its sample, this clonotype was seen once. The chain has TRBV5-4 and TRBJ2-4; unclear D gene. CDR1 is SGHNT and CDR2 is YYREEE in the germline V gene (reference sequence). Trimming stripped 2 bases from V and 9 bases from J, with 15 bases between. The CDR3 runs 14 residues. The CDR3 sequence: CASSFGVGNSIQYF. CDR3 coding DNA: TGTGCCAGCAGCTTCGGAGTAGGGAATTCCATTCAGTACTTC.